This T cell receptor beta chain was captured in a study of T cells after yellow fever vaccination. Regarding the study as a whole: Reappearing after the booster were most of the clones from primary vaccination (roughly 95% CD4, approximately 88% CD8).

The length of the CDR3 is 15 residues. The sample holds many counts of this clonotype. Its antigen is not identified. In TCRdb, the 5' RACE reads were re-called with MiXCR into one record per CDR3 protein. Counted here are around 250,000 distinct CDR3 sequences, about 5.2% occurring once; the ten biggest clones make up approximately 3.5%. The chain carries TRBV21-1 and TRBJ1-5. TRBV21-1 is assigned pseudogene status. Specimen: CD4+ T cells sorted from PBMCs, collected on the day of the yellow fever booster vaccination. This TCR derives from a man between 18 and 35 years old who received the YFV17D yellow fever vaccine. The CDR3 spells CARGNGPYSNQPQHF. CDR3 in DNA: TGTGCCAGAGGAAATGGCCCATATAGCAATCAGCCCCAGCATTTT.